Below, 21 T cell receptor beta chains from the same sample are listed, as sequenced in a study of T cell responses to AZD1222 COVID-19 vaccine. Data came from immunoSEQ multiplex PCR; TCRdb stores just in-frame clones and leaves some out. The sample carries 110,000 or so clones, around 89% recorded once. The material was peripheral blood, obtained 28 days after the second AZD1222 dose. These receptors were taken from an adult who received the AZD1222 COVID-19 vaccine.

The CDR3 here is CASSSRTGDYEQYF. The CDR3 DNA sequence: TGTGCCAGCAGCTCCCGGACAGGGGACTACGAGCAGTACTTC. The V call is TRBV13, the J call TRBJ2-7; TRBD1 matches at 9 bases. Germline lookup yields CDR1 PRHDT and CDR2 FYEKMQ (reference sequence). There are 14 residues in the CDR3. J was trimmed by 3 bases and V by 4 bases; bases with no gene match: 4. The full variable domain, rest sourced from reference TRBV13 and TRBJ2-7, is AAGVIQSPRHLIKEKRETATLKCYPIPRHDTVYWYQQGPGQDPQFLISFYEKMQSDKGSIPDRFSAQQFSDYHSELNMSSLELGDSALYFCASSSRTGDYEQYFGPGTRLTVT.

The CDR3 DNA reads as TGTGCCAGCTCACCATCTAGCGGGAGGGTGGGATACAATGAGCAGTTCTTC. Translating gives CASSPSSGRVGYNEQFF. The chain links TRBV18 to TRBJ2-1; 12 bases agree with TRBD2. Germline V gene lookup returns CDR1 KGHSH and CDR2 LQKENI. The junction had 6 bases not matched to a gene; V was cut back by 2 bases and J by 4 bases. CDR3 length equals 17 residues.

V usage is TRBV25-1 and J usage is TRBJ1-1, with a tentative D call TRBD1 (5 bases). V was cut by 5 bases and J by 4 bases, with 17 bases left in between. The CDR3 loop spans 15 amino acids. In germline, CDR1 is MGHDK, CDR2 SYGVNS. The CDR3 DNA reads TGTGCCAGCAGTCCTCGCGGGGGTTCGAGCACTGAAGCTTTCTTT. This gives the protein CASSPRGGSSTEAFF.

This chain links TRBV9 with TRBJ2-7; D possibly corresponds to TRBD2 (5 bases). The CDR3 loop spans 16 amino acids. Per the germline V gene, CDR1 is SGDLS and CDR2 is YYNGEE. Trimming removed 0 bases from V and 3 bases from J, with 16 bases in between. The CDR3 spells CASSVGGGRLYYEQYF. The DNA of the CDR3 is TGTGCCAGCAGCGTAGGAGGAGGCAGGCTATACTACGAGCAGTACTTC. Drawing the rest from reference TRBV9 and TRBJ2-7, the complete variable domain is DSGVTQTPKHLITATGQRVTLRCSPRSGDLSVYWYQQSLDQGLQFLIQYYNGEERAKGNILERFSAQQFPDLHSELNLSSLELGDSALYFCASSVGGGRLYYEQYFGPGTRLTVT.

J is TRBJ2-3 and V is TRBV18; possible D gene TRBD2, 6 bases. Trimming stripped 3 bases from V and 4 bases from J, with 11 bases between. CDR1 and CDR2 from the germline V gene are KGHSH and LQKENI. CDR3 length equals 14 residues. The CDR3 protein is CASSPWTGADTQYF. As DNA, the CDR3 is TGTGCCAGCTCACCCTGGACGGGGGCAGATACGCAGTATTTT. Supplemented by reference TRBV18 and TRBJ2-3, the full variable domain reads NAGVMQNPRHLVRRRGQEARLRCSPMKGHSHVYWYRQLPEEGLKFMVYLQKENIIDESGMPKERFSAEFPKEGPSILRIQQVVRGDSAAYFCASSPWTGADTQYFGPGTRLTVL.

This clone appeared a single time. The chain joins TRBV7-2 to TRBJ2-3, with 10 bases identical to TRBD2. CDR1 is SGHTA, CDR2 FQGNSA, per germline. The CDR3 contains 17 residues. With 0 bases clipped from V and 6 bases from J, the junction kept 9 bases outside the gene matches. The DNA of the CDR3 is TGTGCCAGCAGCTTAGCGTTGGTTCTAGCGGGAGATGATACGCAGTATTTT. Amino acid sequence: CASSLALVLAGDDTQYF.

The chain links TRBV5-5 to TRBJ1-2; 8 nucleotides align to TRBD1. Per the germline V gene, CDR1 is SGHKS and CDR2 is YYEKEE (reference sequence). The CDR3 extends over 16 amino acids. V shed 6 bases and J 4 bases; nucleotides not matched to a gene: 14. The CDR3 DNA reads as TGTGCCAGCACCCCCACCTGGACAGGGTCGAGCTATGGCTACACCTTC. It codes for CASTPTWTGSSYGYTF.

This chain uses TRBV5-1 with TRBJ1-2; 7 positions agree with TRBD1. This CDR3 spans 15 amino acids. Germline V gives CDR1 SGHRS, CDR2 YFSETQ. Trimming at V came to 0 bases and at J to 2 bases, leaving 4 bases not matched to a gene. CDR3 nucleotides: TGCGCCAGCAGCTTGGCCTCAGGGGGGAACTATGGCTACACCTTC. This translates into CASSLASGGNYGYTF.

The chain couples TRBV15 to TRBJ1-5; possibly TRBD1 for D (5 bases). V lost 0 bases and J 5 bases, leaving 20 bases between the germline ends. Germline V lookup: CDR1 LNHNV, CDR2 YYDKDF (reference sequence). The CDR3 length is 18 residues. CDR3 in DNA: TGTGCCACCAGCAGAGATATTGGCGTCGGGACGTTAGATCAGCCCCAGCATTTT. Translating gives CATSRDIGVGTLDQPQHF.

The rearrangement uses TRBV19 and TRBJ1-5; D is possibly TRBD1 (5 bases). The germline CDR1 and CDR2 sequences are LNHDA and SQIVND (reference sequence). Trimming stripped 3 bases from V and 5 bases from J, with 23 bases between. The CDR3 length is 18 residues. The CDR3 DNA reads TGTGCCAGTAGTATCGCCCTCTTCCTTCAGGGTGGGGATCAGCCCCAGCATTTT. This sequence encodes CASSIALFLQGGDQPQHF.

V and J are TRBV13 and TRBJ1-2, with TRBD1 identical over 10 bases. The CDR3 runs 14 residues. The J segment lost 7 bases and the V segment lost 6 bases, leaving 8 bases of the junction unmatched. The germline CDR1 and CDR2 sequences are PRHDT and FYEKMQ (reference sequence). CDR3 amino acids: CASSTDRGQSGYTF. CDR3 DNA: TGTGCCAGCAGTACTGACAGGGGGCAAAGTGGCTACACCTTC.

The chain links TRBV7-2 to TRBJ2-5; perhaps TRBD2 as D (5 bases). The germline V and J ends were trimmed by 6 bases and 5 bases, with 13 bases remaining between them. This CDR3 region has 13 residues. CDR1 is SGHTA and CDR2 is FQGNSA in the germline V gene. The CDR3 sequence: CASRSSLPETQYF. Written as DNA, the CDR3 is TGTGCCAGCAGGTCTAGCTTACCCGAGACCCAGTACTTC.

CDR3 bases: TGTGCCAGCAGCCAAGATAGCGGGAGGAACACTGAAGCTTTCTTT. As protein: CASSQDSGRNTEAFF. V is TRBV3-1 (or the pseudogene TRBV3-2) and J is TRBJ1-1; D unclear. The V end lost 0 bases, the J end lost 1 base, and 9 bases lay between the germline ends. Germline-derived CDR1 and CDR2 are LGHDT and YNNKEL (reference sequence). This CDR3 spans 15 amino acids.

The rearrangement uses TRBV6-5 and TRBJ2-3; 7 bases line up with TRBD2. Trimming at V came to 5 bases and at J to 2 bases, leaving 7 bases not matched to a gene. Germline V gene data show CDR1 as MNHEY and CDR2 as SVGAGI. This CDR3 has 15 residues. The CDR3 region is CASSLNSGHTDTQYF. CDR3 nucleotides: TGTGCCAGCAGTCTTAATAGCGGGCACACAGATACGCAGTATTTT.

This clone was picked up one time. The chain combines TRBV7-2 with TRBJ1-5; D is uncertain. Germline-derived CDR1 and CDR2 are SGHTA and FQGNSA. V shed 3 bases and J shed 6 bases, with 24 bases lying between them. The CDR3 is made up of 18 amino acids. The CDR3 reads CASSFRAPLDGSGQPQHF. The CDR3 DNA reads as TGTGCCAGCAGCTTCCGGGCTCCTTTAGATGGGTCGGGTCAGCCCCAGCATTTT.

This chain connects TRBV27 to TRBJ2-7; TRBD2 agrees at 9 bases. Per the germline V gene, CDR1 is MNHEY and CDR2 is SMNVEV (reference sequence). The CDR3 is 16 residues long. V dropped 0 bases and J dropped 4; count of bases not matched to a gene: 7. In DNA, the CDR3 is TGTGCCAGCAGTTTATCGGTCCTAGCGGGGTCATACGAGCAGTACTTC. Translating gives CASSLSVLAGSYEQYF.

This clone was recorded a few times. The chain couples TRBV6-5 to TRBJ2-7, with D unclear. With 7 bases removed from V and 5 bases from J, the gap between germline ends came to 9 bases. Germline V gene sequence: CDR1 MNHEY, CDR2 SVGAGI. The CDR3 is 11 amino acids. In nucleotides, the CDR3 is TGTGCCAGCAAGGTACGGAACGAGCAGTACTTC. As protein: CASKVRNEQYF.

The chain joins TRBV21-1 to TRBJ1-2. TRBV21-1 constitutes a pseudogene. This CDR3 region has 14 residues. The CDR3 reads CASRPPTANYGYTF. DNA of the CDR3: TGTGCCAGCAGGCCCCCGACGGCTAACTATGGCTACACCTTC.

This chain links TRBV19 with TRBJ1-2; 10 bases are shared with TRBD1. Per the germline V gene, CDR1 is LNHDA and CDR2 is SQIVND (reference sequence). This CDR3 region has 15 residues. V was pared by 5 bases and J by 4 bases, with 7 bases of the junction left unmatched. The CDR3: CASSARTGGLYGYTF. Written as DNA, the CDR3 is TGTGCCAGTAGTGCCCGGACAGGGGGGCTCTATGGCTACACCTTC.

In DNA form, the CDR3 reads TGTGCCAGCAGTTTCGATGGGCAGGGGGGGAACACTGAAGCTTTCTTT. Encoded protein: CASSFDGQGGNTEAFF. This sequence joins TRBV28 and TRBJ1-1; TRBD1 aligns across 7 bases. Germline V CDR1 and CDR2: MDHEN, SYDVKM. The V segment lost 3 bases and the J segment 1 base; nucleotides outside the gene matches: 8. The CDR3 runs to 16 residues.

The chain links TRBV5-1 to TRBJ1-3; D possibly corresponds to TRBD1 (5 bases). This CDR3 is built from 18 residues. Germline V gives CDR1 SGHRS, CDR2 YFSETQ. The V end was cut by 0 bases, the J end by 0 bases, with 16 bases between. The CDR3 nucleotides are TGCGCCAGCAGCTTGGAGGGCCCTGACAGCTACTCTGGAAACACCATATATTTT. It encodes CASSLEGPDSYSGNTIYF.